Below, 20 T cell receptor beta chains from the same sample are listed, as sequenced in a study of blood T cells in healthy people across ages. Combining a sample-barcoded 5' primer with a J-beta primer mix, a second PCR ran for about 7 to 12 cycles. TCRdb reprocessed the 5' RACE reads via MiXCR and lists one record per CDR3 protein. In the table there are some 780,000 distinct CDR3 sequences, 56% of which are singletons. Sequenced input: blood. Receptor source: a man in his forties in good health.

This clonotype was seen only a few times. The chain carries TRBV12-3 or TRBV12-4 and TRBJ2-4; 7 nucleotides align to TRBD1. CDR3 length equals 18 residues. Trimming took 6 bases from V and 0 from J; bases not matched to a gene: 14. The CDR3 DNA reads TGTGCCAGCAGGCTCTACAGGGGACGGGGAATAGCCAAAAACATTCAGTACTTC. As protein: CASRLYRGRGIAKNIQYF.

This clonotype was seen only a few times. The chain employs TRBV7-3 and TRBJ1-6; TRBD1 matches at 8 bases. V lost 2 bases, J lost 9 bases, and 6 bases stayed unmatched. The CDR3 length is 15 residues. Germline V gene lookup returns CDR1 SGHTA and CDR2 FQGTGA. As DNA, the CDR3 is TGTGCCAGCAGCTTAGGCCCCGACAGGGGTTCACCCCTCCACTTT. Translated: CASSLGPDRGSPLHF.

J is TRBJ2-3 and V is TRBV9, with TRBD1 as a possible D gene (5 bases). Germline V CDR1 and CDR2: SGDLS, YYNGEE. This CDR3 has 11 amino acids. Trimming took 5 bases from V and 4 from J, leaving 5 bases between them. The CDR3 bases are TGTGCCAGCAGGGGGCCAGATACGCAGTATTTT. It is translated as CASRGPDTQYF.

This clonotype has a handful of counts. This chain connects TRBV5-1 to TRBJ2-7; 12 bases match TRBD1. The CDR3 contains 15 residues. The germline V gene has CDR1 SGHRS and CDR2 YFSETQ. The V segment lost 2 bases and the J segment 6 bases; nucleotides outside the gene matches: 6. The CDR3 nucleotides are TGCGCCAGCAGCTTAGGGGGGACAGGGGGCGCCGAGCAGTACTTC. Translating it yields CASSLGGTGGAEQYF. Complete variable domain (other parts from reference TRBV5-1 and TRBJ2-7): KAGVTQTPRYLIKTRGQQVTLSCSPISGHRSVSWYQQTPGQGLQFLFEYFSETQRNKGNFPGRFSGRQFSNSRSEMNVSTLELGDSALYLCASSLGGTGGAEQYFGPGTRLTVT.

This clonotype was recorded a few times. The chain employs TRBV29-1 and TRBJ2-1; D assignment may be TRBD1 or TRBD2 (5 bases each). Trimming stripped 8 bases from V and 7 bases from J, with 15 bases between. This CDR3 region has 12 residues. Germline V CDR1 and CDR2: SQVTM, ANQGSEA. CDR3 in DNA: TGCAGCACCGGAGAGGGGTGGAATGAGCAGTTCTTC. This gives the protein CSTGEGWNEQFF.

This chain links TRBV4-3 with TRBJ2-1; 13 bases match TRBD2. V lost 0 bases, J lost 15 bases, and 8 bases stayed unmatched. Germline-derived CDR1 and CDR2 are LGHNA and YSLEER. The CDR3 has 15 amino acids. The CDR3 DNA reads as TGCGCCAGCAGCCAAGAATCCGGACTAGCGGGAGTAACGTTCTTC. This sequence encodes CASSQESGLAGVTFF.

Notes on this clonotype: The junction shows a germline mismatch at one end, possibly a read error. This chain joins TRBV6-6 and TRBJ2-5, with TRBD2 as a possible D gene (6 bases). The length of the CDR3 is 16 residues. Germline assignment: CDR1 MNHNY and CDR2 SVGAGI (reference sequence). In nucleotides, the CDR3 is TGTACCAGCAGTCACGGCGGGGCGGTGAGTGGAGAGACCCAGTACTTC. Translated, it gives CTSSHGGAVSGETQYF.

This clonotype was detected a few times. The J gene is TRBJ1-5, the V gene TRBV24-1; no firm D call. Between the trimmed V and J ends, which lost 0 bases and 6 bases, there was a span of 8 bases. The CDR3 sequence is 14 residues long. In germline, CDR1 is KGHDR, CDR2 SFDVKD. The CDR3 loop is CATSDLGEGQPQHF. CDR3 nucleotides: TGTGCCACCAGTGATTTGGGGGAAGGTCAGCCCCAGCATTTT.

V and J are TRBV2 and TRBJ2-1; D perhaps matches TRBD2 (6 bases). Trimming pared 6 bases from V and 0 bases from J, leaving 18 bases between. The CDR3 is 17 amino acids. Germline CDR1 and CDR2: SNHLY and FYNNEI. The CDR3 nucleotides read TGTGCCAGCAGCCCTAGGGCGGGGTTGAGCTCCTACAATGAGCAGTTCTTC. It specifies CASSPRAGLSSYNEQFF.

This clonotype was seen a few times. The rearrangement uses TRBV7-2 and TRBJ2-3, with D perhaps matching TRBD1 (5 bases). This CDR3 is 14 amino acids long. Germline V gene data show CDR1 as SGHTA and CDR2 as FQGNSA. With 5 bases removed from V and 1 base from J, the gap between germline ends came to 10 bases. The CDR3 nucleotides are TGTGCCAGCAGCCCAATAGGGGGCACAGATACGCAGTATTTT. Its protein is CASSPIGGTDTQYF.

The chain uses TRBV6-4 and TRBJ2-1; D might be TRBD2 (6 bases). CDR3 size: 13 residues. The germline V gene has CDR1 MRHNA and CDR2 SNTAGT. V was cut by 5 bases and J by 8 bases, with 13 bases left in between. CDR3 residues: CASSRERADEQFF. The CDR3, as DNA: TGTGCCAGCAGTCGGGAGCGGGCAGATGAGCAGTTCTTC.

DNA of the CDR3: TGTGCCATCGGCCTTTCGGCGGGAGGGGTGAATACGCAGTATTTT. Its translation: CAIGLSAGGVNTQYF. This chain connects TRBV10-3 to TRBJ2-3; 9 positions match TRBD2. The CDR3 has 15 amino acids. Germline trimming cut 8 bases from V and 7 bases from J; bases unmatched to any gene: 13. Germline CDR1 reads ENHRY; CDR2 reads SYGVKD.

This chain connects TRBV9 to TRBJ2-3; 9 bases fit TRBD1. The CDR3 loop spans 18 amino acids. In germline, CDR1 is SGDLS, CDR2 YYNGEE. V lost 3 bases and J lost 3; bases outside the gene matches: 14. The CDR3 DNA is TGTGCCAGCAGCGGCTTACGACCGGGACAGGGTGCTACAGATACGCAGTATTTT. Translation gives CASSGLRPGQGATDTQYF.

This clonotype has more than one count but fewer than ten. The genes are TRBV4-3 and TRBJ2-1; the D is unclear. Germline loops: CDR1 LGHNA, CDR2 YSLEER. The V end lost 0 bases, the J end lost 1 base, and 10 bases lay between the germline ends. The CDR3 is made up of 16 amino acids. The CDR3: CASSQDPKGSYNEQFF. DNA of the CDR3: TGCGCCAGCAGCCAAGATCCTAAAGGGTCCTACAATGAGCAGTTCTTC.

This sequence joins TRBV28 and TRBJ2-7, with 9 bases matching TRBD2. With 8 bases clipped from V and 0 bases from J, the junction kept 8 bases outside the gene matches. Germline CDR1 is MDHEN and CDR2 is SYDVKM. The CDR3 has 15 amino acids. DNA for the CDR3: TGTGCCAGCCGATTAGCGGGGGCCAGCTCCTACGAGCAGTACTTC. Amino acid sequence: CASRLAGASSYEQYF.

The rearrangement joins TRBV6-5 to TRBJ2-1; D remains unclear. Trimming removed 5 bases at V and 4 bases at J, with 18 bases between. Germline CDR1 and CDR2: MNHEY and SVGAGI. CDR3 size: 16 residues. The CDR3 region is CASSTSRQEPYNEQFF. The CDR3 DNA reads TGTGCCAGCAGTACCTCCCGACAAGAACCGTACAATGAGCAGTTCTTC.

The rearrangement uses TRBV6-6 and TRBJ2-4; possibly TRBD2 for D (6 bases). Germline-derived CDR1 and CDR2 are MNHNY and SVGAGI (reference sequence). V was trimmed by 11 bases and J by 13 bases, leaving 24 bases between them. This CDR3 region has 13 residues. The CDR3 reads CAGMEGGSTEQYF. The CDR3 DNA is TGTGCCGGCATGGAGGGAGGATCGACGGAGCAGTACTTC.

A single count supports this clonotype. A much larger clonotype is one base distant, so this may be a read error. V usage is TRBV5-1 and J usage is TRBJ1-2; the match to TRBD1 covers 12 bases. With V trimmed by 4 bases and J by 4 bases, 14 bases remained unmatched. CDR1 and CDR2 from the germline V gene are SGHRS and YFSETQ. This CDR3 contains 18 residues. The CDR3 loop is CASSNGGQGALSSYGYTF. The CDR3, as DNA: TGCGCCAGCAGCAATGGGGGACAGGGGGCCCTTTCCTCCTATGGCTACACCTTC. The full variable domain, its missing parts supplied by reference TRBV5-1 and TRBJ1-2, is KAGVTQTPRYLIKTRGQQVTLSCSPISGHRSVSWYQQTPGQGLQFLFEYFSETQRNKGNFPGRFSGRQFSNSRSEMNVSTLELGDSALYLCASSNGGQGALSSYGYTFGSGTRLTVV.

V is TRBV4-3 and J is TRBJ1-2, with 8 bases aligning to TRBD1. This CDR3 region has 17 residues. Trimming cost V 4 bases and J 3 bases; bases outside gene matches: 13. Germline loops: CDR1 LGHNA, CDR2 YSLEER. In DNA form, the CDR3 reads TGCGCCAGCAGCCTCAGGGGGCCGGGGTCGAGGGACTATGGCTACACCTTC. Amino acids: CASSLRGPGSRDYGYTF.

The gene calls are TRBV20-1 and TRBJ2-7; 8 bases are shared with TRBD2. The CDR3 is 17 amino acids. V lost 3 bases, J lost 1 base, and 14 bases stayed unmatched. Germline V gives CDR1 DFQATT, CDR2 SNEGSKA (reference sequence). This CDR3 is CSASRGGSGPISYEQYF. CDR3 bases: TGCAGTGCTAGCCGCGGGGGGTCGGGCCCCATTTCCTACGAGCAGTACTTC.